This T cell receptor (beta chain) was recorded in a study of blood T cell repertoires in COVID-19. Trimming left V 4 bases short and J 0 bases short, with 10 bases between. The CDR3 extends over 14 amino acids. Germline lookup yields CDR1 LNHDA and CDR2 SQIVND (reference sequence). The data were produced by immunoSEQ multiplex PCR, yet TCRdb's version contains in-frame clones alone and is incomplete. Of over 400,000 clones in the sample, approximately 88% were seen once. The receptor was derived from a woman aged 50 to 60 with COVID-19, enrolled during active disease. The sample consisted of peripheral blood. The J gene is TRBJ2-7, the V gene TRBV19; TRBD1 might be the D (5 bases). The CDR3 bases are TGTGCCAGTAGTAAGGGGCCCAGCTCCTACGAGCAGTACTTC. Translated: CASSKGPSSYEQYF.